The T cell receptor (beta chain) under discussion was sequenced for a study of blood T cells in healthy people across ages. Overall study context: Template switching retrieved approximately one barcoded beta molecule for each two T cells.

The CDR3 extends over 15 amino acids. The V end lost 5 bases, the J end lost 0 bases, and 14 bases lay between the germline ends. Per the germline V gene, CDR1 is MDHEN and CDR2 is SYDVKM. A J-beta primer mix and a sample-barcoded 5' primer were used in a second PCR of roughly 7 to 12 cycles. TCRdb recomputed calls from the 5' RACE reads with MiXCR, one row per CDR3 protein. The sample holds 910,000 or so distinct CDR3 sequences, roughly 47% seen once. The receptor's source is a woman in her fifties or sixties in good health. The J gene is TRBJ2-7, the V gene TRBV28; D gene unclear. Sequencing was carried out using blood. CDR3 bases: TGTGCCAGCAGTCCGACCCGGCCGAGCTCCTACGAGCAGTACTTC. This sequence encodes CASSPTRPSSYEQYF.